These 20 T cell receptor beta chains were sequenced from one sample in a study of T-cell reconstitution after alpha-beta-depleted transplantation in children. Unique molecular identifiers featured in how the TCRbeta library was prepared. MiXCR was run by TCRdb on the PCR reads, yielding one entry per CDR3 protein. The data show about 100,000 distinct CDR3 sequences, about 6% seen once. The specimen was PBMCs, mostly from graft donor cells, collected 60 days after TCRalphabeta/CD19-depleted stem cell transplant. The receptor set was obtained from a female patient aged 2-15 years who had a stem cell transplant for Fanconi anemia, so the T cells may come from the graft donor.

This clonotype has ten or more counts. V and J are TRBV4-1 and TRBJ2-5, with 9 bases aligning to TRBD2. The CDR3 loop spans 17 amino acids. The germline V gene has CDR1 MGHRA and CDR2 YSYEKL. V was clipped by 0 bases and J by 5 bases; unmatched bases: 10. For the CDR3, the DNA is TGCGCCAGCAGCCAAGATCCGGCGGGAGGGGTGTGGGAGACCCAGTACTTC. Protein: CASSQDPAGGVWETQYF.

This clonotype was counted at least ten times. CDR3 region: CASSGLAGGPGTGELFF. The CDR3 coding sequence is TGCGCCAGCAGCGGACTAGCGGGAGGGCCGGGCACCGGGGAGCTGTTTTTT. The rearrangement links TRBV5-1 to TRBJ2-2, with 15 bases matching TRBD2. This CDR3 comprises 17 residues. CDR1 is SGHRS, CDR2 YFSETQ, per germline. The V and J ends lost 4 bases and 4 bases, in that order; junction bases with no gene match: 5.

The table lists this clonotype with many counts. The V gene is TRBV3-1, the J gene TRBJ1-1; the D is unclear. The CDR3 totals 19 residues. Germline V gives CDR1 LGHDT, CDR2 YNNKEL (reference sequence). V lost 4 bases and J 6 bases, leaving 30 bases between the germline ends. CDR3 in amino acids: CASSPLLEVDGNVNAEAFF. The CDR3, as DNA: TGTGCCAGCAGCCCCCTCCTGGAGGTAGATGGAAACGTTAACGCTGAAGCTTTCTTT.

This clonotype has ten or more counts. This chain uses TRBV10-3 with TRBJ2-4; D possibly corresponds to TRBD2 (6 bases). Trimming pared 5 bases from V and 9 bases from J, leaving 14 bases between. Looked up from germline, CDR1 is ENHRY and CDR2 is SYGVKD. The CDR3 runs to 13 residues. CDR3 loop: CAISPDLGGIQYF. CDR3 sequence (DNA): TGTGCCATCAGTCCAGATCTGGGAGGCATTCAGTACTTC.

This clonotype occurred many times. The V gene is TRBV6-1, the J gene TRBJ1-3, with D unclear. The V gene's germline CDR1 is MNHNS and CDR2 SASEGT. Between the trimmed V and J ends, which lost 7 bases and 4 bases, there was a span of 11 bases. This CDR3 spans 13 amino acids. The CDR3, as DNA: TGTGCCAGCACCGAAGTTTCAGGAAACACCATATATTTT. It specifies CASTEVSGNTIYF.

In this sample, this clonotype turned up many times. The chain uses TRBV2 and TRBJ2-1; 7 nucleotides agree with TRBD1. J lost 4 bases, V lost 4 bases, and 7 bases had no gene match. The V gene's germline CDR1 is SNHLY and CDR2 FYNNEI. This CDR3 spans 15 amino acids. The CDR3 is CASSGEGAGYNEQFF. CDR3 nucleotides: TGTGCCAGCAGTGGCGAGGGGGCCGGGTACAATGAGCAGTTCTTC.

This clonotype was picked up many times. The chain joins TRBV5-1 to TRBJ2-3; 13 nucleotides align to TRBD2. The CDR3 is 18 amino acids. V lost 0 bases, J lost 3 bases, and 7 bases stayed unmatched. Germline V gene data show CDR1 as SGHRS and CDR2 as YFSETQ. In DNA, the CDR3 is TGCGCCAGCAGCTTGGGTACTAGCGGGAGGGCCTCTACAGATACGCAGTATTTT. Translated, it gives CASSLGTSGRASTDTQYF.

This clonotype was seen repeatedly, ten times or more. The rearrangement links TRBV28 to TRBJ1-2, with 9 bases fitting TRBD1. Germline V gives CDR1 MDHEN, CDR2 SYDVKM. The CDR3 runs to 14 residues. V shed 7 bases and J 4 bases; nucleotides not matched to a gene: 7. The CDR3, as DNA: TGTGCCAGCACCGGACAGGGGATTTCCTATGGCTACACCTTC. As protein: CASTGQGISYGYTF.

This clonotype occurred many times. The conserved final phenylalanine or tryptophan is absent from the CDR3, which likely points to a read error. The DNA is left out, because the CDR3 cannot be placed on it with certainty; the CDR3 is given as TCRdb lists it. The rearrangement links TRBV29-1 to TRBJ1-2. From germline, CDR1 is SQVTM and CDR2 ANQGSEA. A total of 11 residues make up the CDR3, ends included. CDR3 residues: CSVEGWPDLKS.

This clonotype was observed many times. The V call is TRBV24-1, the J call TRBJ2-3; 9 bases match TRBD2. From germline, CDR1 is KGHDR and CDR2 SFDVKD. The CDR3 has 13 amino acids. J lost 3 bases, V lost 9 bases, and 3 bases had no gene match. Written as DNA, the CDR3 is TGTGCCACCCAGCGGGAGGTGACAGATACGCAGTATTTT. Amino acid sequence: CATQREVTDTQYF.

In nucleotides, the CDR3 is TGCAGCGTTGCAGGGCGTTTAGCGGGGGCCAACGTCCTGACTTTC. Protein: CSVAGRLAGANVLTF. The V call is TRBV29-1, the J call TRBJ2-6; D could derive from TRBD1 or TRBD2 (5 bases each). Looked up from germline, CDR1 is SQVTM and CDR2 is ANQGSEA. Trimming cost V 4 bases and J 4 bases, with 14 bases left between them. The CDR3 extends over 15 amino acids.

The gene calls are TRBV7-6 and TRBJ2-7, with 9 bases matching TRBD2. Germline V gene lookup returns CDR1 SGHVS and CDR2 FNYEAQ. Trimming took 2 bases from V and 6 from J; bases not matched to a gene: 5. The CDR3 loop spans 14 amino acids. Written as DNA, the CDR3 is TGTGCCAGCAGCTTACCAGGGACTAGCCGCGAGCAGTACTTC. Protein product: CASSLPGTSREQYF.

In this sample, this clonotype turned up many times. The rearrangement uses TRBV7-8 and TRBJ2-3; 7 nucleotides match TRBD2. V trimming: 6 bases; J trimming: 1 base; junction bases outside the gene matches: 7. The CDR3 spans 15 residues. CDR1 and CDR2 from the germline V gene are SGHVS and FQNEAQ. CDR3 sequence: CASSTGAGGTDTQYF. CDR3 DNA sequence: TGTGCCAGCAGTACAGGTGCGGGAGGCACAGATACGCAGTATTTT.

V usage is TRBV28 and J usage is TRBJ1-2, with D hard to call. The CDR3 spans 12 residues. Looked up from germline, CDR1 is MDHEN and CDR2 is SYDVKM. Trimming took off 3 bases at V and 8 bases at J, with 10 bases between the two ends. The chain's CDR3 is CASSFIHEGYTF. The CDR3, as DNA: TGTGCCAGCAGTTTTATCCATGAGGGCTACACCTTC.

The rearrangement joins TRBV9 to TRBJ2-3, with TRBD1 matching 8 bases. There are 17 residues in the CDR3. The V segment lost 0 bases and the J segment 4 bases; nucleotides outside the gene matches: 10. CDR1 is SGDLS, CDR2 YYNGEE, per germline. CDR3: CASSVAVQGAVADTQYF. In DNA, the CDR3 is TGTGCCAGCAGCGTAGCTGTCCAGGGGGCTGTCGCAGATACGCAGTATTTT.

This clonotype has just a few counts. The CDR3 region has the DNA TGCAGTGCCTCGCCTGATAACTATGGCTACACCTTC. Translating gives CSASPDNYGYTF. The chain is built from TRBV20-1 and TRBJ1-2; D is undetermined. With 6 bases removed from V and 1 base from J, the gap between germline ends came to 9 bases. The CDR3 extends over 12 amino acids. Looked up from germline, CDR1 is DFQATT and CDR2 is SNEGSKA (reference sequence).

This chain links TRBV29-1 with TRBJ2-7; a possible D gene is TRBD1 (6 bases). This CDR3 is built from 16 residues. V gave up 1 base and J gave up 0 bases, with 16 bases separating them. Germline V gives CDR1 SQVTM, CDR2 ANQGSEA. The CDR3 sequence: CSVEGSAETGSYEQYF. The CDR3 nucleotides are TGCAGCGTTGAAGGGAGCGCCGAGACAGGCTCCTACGAGCAGTACTTC.

CDR3 nucleotide sequence: TGTGCCAGCAGCAAAGCAGGGTACAATCAGCCCCAGCATTTT. Translating gives CASSKAGYNQPQHF. The chain links TRBV21-1 to TRBJ1-5. TRBV21-1 is a pseudogene. The CDR3 has 14 amino acids.

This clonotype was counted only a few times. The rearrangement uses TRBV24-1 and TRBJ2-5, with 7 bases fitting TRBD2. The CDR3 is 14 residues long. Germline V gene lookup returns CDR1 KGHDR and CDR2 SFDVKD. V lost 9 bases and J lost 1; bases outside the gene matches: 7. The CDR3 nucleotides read TGTGCCACCGCGGCGGGAGTCACCCAAGAGACCCAGTACTTC. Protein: CATAAGVTQETQYF.

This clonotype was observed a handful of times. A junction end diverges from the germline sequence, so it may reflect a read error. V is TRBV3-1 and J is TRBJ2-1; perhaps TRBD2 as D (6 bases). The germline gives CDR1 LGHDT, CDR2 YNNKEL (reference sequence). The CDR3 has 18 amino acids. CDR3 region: CTSSPRGGASSSYNEQFF. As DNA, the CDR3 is TGTACCAGCAGCCCTAGAGGCGGGGCGTCGAGCTCCTACAATGAGCAGTTCTTC.